Following are 24 T cell receptor beta chains from one sample sequenced in a study of blood T cells in healthy people across ages. Combining a sample-barcoded 5' primer with a J-beta primer mix, a second PCR ran for roughly 7 to 11 cycles. Each CDR3 protein is one row after TCRdb ran MiXCR on the 5' RACE reads. The sample holds around 1,000,000 distinct CDR3 sequences; under 30% are singletons and the top ten take approximately 0.71%. The sample was also linked to a second study, of T cells of mothers and their children.

Material for sequencing was blood. The receptors originated from a girl aged 2 to 9 in good health.

The rearrangement uses TRBV7-9 and TRBJ2-7, with 14 bases that match TRBD2. The V gene end was trimmed by 4 bases and the J gene end by 2 bases; junction bases not matched to a gene: 1. The CDR3 runs to 15 residues. Germline CDR1 and CDR2: SEHNR and FQNEAQ (reference sequence). CDR3 DNA sequence: TGTGCCAGCAGCTGGACTAGCGGGGGGCCCTACGAGCAGTACTTC. Encoded protein: CASSWTSGGPYEQYF.

This clonotype was observed a handful of times. The chain couples TRBV19 to TRBJ2-5; D is perhaps TRBD1 (5 bases). The last part of the DNA fits TRBJ2-1 better; the J call may be wrong. The CDR3 totals 13 residues. CDR1 is LNHDA, CDR2 SQIVND, per germline (reference sequence). CDR3 region: CASSTRANNEQFF. The CDR3 DNA reads TGTGCCAGTAGTACCAGGGCGAACAATGAGCAGTTCTTC.

J is TRBJ1-1 and V is TRBV29-1; tentative D call: TRBD1 (5 bases). V was trimmed by 1 base and J by 2 bases, leaving 11 bases between them. CDR3 length: 14 residues. The germline V gene has CDR1 SQVTM and CDR2 ANQGSEA. The CDR3 region has the DNA TGCAGCGTTGAAGTTACAGGTAAAAACACTGAAGCTTTCTTT. This translates into CSVEVTGKNTEAFF.

This rearrangement joins TRBV2 to TRBJ2-5, with D possibly being TRBD1 (6 bases). Looked up from germline, CDR1 is SNHLY and CDR2 is FYNNEI. The CDR3 sequence is 14 residues long. V gave up 5 bases and J gave up 5 bases, with 15 bases separating them. This chain's CDR3 is CASSISQGHETQYF. The CDR3 DNA follows: TGTGCCAGCAGTATAAGCCAGGGACACGAGACCCAGTACTTC.

The rearrangement uses TRBV9 and TRBJ2-3; D is perhaps TRBD2 (5 bases). The CDR3 consists of 14 residues. Trimming took off 2 bases at V and 3 bases at J, with 10 bases between the two ends. Germline CDR1 and CDR2: SGDLS and YYNGEE. In DNA, the CDR3 is TGTGCCAGCAGCGTGGAGGTAGCGACAGATACGCAGTATTTT. It is translated as CASSVEVATDTQYF.

The rearrangement uses TRBV4-3 and TRBJ2-7; TRBD1 is a possible D gene (5 bases). Germline assignment: CDR1 LGHNA and CDR2 YSLEER. V gave up 0 bases and J gave up 2 bases, with 11 bases separating them. The CDR3 spans 15 residues. In DNA form, the CDR3 reads TGCGCCAGCAGCCAAGAGTCTCAGGGCACCTACGAGCAGTACTTC. Protein: CASSQESQGTYEQYF.

This clonotype has just a few counts. The chain combines TRBV29-1 with TRBJ2-1, with 14 bases that match TRBD2. V lost 6 bases to trimming and J lost 8 bases; unmatched junction nucleotides: 9. From germline, CDR1 is SQVTM and CDR2 ANQGSEA. CDR3 size: 15 residues. CDR3 DNA: TGCAGCGTAGTGGGACTAGCGGGGGAAGGCTATGAGCAGTTCTTC. This gives the protein CSVVGLAGEGYEQFF.

As to this clonotype: The junction differs from germline at one of its ends, possibly a read error. J is TRBJ2-5 and V is TRBV4-3; unclear D gene. The DNA matches TRBJ2-1 better at its end, which makes the J call doubtful. The CDR3 runs to 13 residues. Germline CDR1 LGHNA, CDR2 YSLEER. CDR3 DNA sequence: TGTGCCAGCAGCCAAGATATATACAATGAGCAGTTCTTC. Amino acids: CASSQDIYNEQFF.

This chain links TRBV2 with TRBJ1-1; D call uncertain. The V gene's germline CDR1 is SNHLY and CDR2 FYNNEI. The CDR3 is made up of 16 amino acids. V was cut by 3 bases and J by 0 bases, with 14 bases left in between. The CDR3 sequence: CASSDTDGFMNTEAFF. The DNA for the CDR3 is TGTGCCAGCAGTGACACGGACGGATTCATGAACACTGAAGCTTTCTTT.

The CDR3 spells CATSAVGQVGGYTF. CDR3 bases: TGTGCCACCAGTGCCGTTGGACAGGTGGGCGGCTACACCTTC. The rearrangement uses TRBV24-1 and TRBJ1-2, with TRBD1 matching over 7 bases. The CDR3 contains 14 residues. Trimming took 5 bases from V and 8 from J; bases not matched to a gene: 10. From germline, CDR1 is KGHDR and CDR2 SFDVKD.

This clonotype was seen a few times. CDR3 sequence reads: CASSAGILLKETQYF. In DNA, the CDR3 is TGTGCCAGCAGTGCGGGGATATTGTTAAAAGAGACCCAGTACTTC. This rearrangement joins TRBV25-1 to TRBJ2-5, with D tentatively TRBD2 (5 bases). Trimming removed 4 bases at V and 3 bases at J, with 15 bases between. Per germline, CDR1 MGHDK and CDR2 SYGVNS. The CDR3 loop spans 15 amino acids.

This clonotype was found once. The chain employs TRBV27 and TRBJ2-2; D possibly corresponds to TRBD1 (6 bases). Germline CDR1 reads MNHEY; CDR2 reads SMNVEV (reference sequence). There are 16 residues in the CDR3. Trimming cost V 4 bases and J 2 bases, with 14 bases left between them. The CDR3 protein is CASSYTGPTNTGELFF. For the CDR3, the DNA is TGTGCCAGCAGTTATACAGGGCCTACCAACACCGGGGAGCTGTTTTTT.

The CDR3 sequence: CASSRQGSEQFF. The CDR3 coding sequence is TGTGCCAGCAGCCGACAGGGTAGTGAGCAGTTCTTC. The chain joins TRBV14 to TRBJ2-1; 7 positions match TRBD1. The germline CDR1 and CDR2 sequences are SGHDN and FVKESK. The junction had 3 bases not matched to a gene; V was cut back by 4 bases and J by 9 bases. This CDR3 contains 12 residues.

The V call is TRBV29-1, the J call TRBJ2-3, with TRBD1 identical over 7 bases. V lost 7 bases to trimming and J lost 2 bases; unmatched junction nucleotides: 9. CDR3 length: 14 amino acids. Germline V lookup: CDR1 SQVTM, CDR2 ANQGSEA. CDR3 bases: TGCAGCGCCGACTCGGACAGGAACACAGATACGCAGTATTTT. It yields the protein CSADSDRNTDTQYF.

This clonotype was detected only a few times. The V gene is TRBV27, the J gene TRBJ2-7, with a possible D match to TRBD2 (6 bases). V gave up 0 bases and J gave up 5 bases, with 14 bases separating them. The CDR3 sequence is 15 residues long. Germline V CDR1 and CDR2: MNHEY, SMNVEV (reference sequence). The CDR3 is CASSLSPGVSHEQYF. Written as DNA, the CDR3 is TGTGCCAGCAGTTTATCGCCGGGAGTTTCCCACGAGCAGTACTTC.

This clonotype occurred a few times. This rearrangement joins TRBV12-3 or TRBV12-4 to TRBJ1-3, with no clear D. The CDR3 sequence is 14 residues long. The V end lost 3 bases, the J end lost 0 bases, and 6 bases lay between the germline ends. CDR3 coding DNA: TGTGCCAGCAGTTTCATGAGCTCTGGAAACACCATATATTTT. Protein sequence: CASSFMSSGNTIYF.

In its sample, this clonotype was seen a few times. This chain uses TRBV7-2 with TRBJ2-5; TRBD2 agrees at 8 bases. The CDR3 totals 17 residues. The germline CDR1 and CDR2 sequences are SGHTA and FQGNSA. The junction had 13 bases not matched to a gene; V was cut back by 5 bases and J by 2 bases. CDR3 DNA sequence: TGTGCCAGCAGCGCGGACCGACAAGCGGGGGATCAAGAGACCCAGTACTTC. Encoded protein: CASSADRQAGDQETQYF.

This clonotype was counted once. This chain uses TRBV10-3 with TRBJ2-3; 7 bases fit TRBD1. Germline V gene sequence: CDR1 ENHRY, CDR2 SYGVKD. The J segment lost 1 base and the V segment lost 7 bases, leaving 5 bases of the junction unmatched. This CDR3 spans 14 amino acids. The DNA for the CDR3 is TGTGCCATCAAGGGGACAGTAGGCACAGATACGCAGTATTTT. Amino acids: CAIKGTVGTDTQYF.

The J gene is TRBJ2-3, the V gene TRBV20-1; D is unresolved. CDR1 and CDR2 (germline): DFQATT, SNEGSKA (reference sequence). The CDR3 is made up of 16 amino acids. V was clipped by 6 bases and J by 1 base, with 20 bases between them. The CDR3 spells CSATLYPKPRTDTQYF. In DNA form, the CDR3 reads TGCAGTGCCACCCTTTACCCGAAACCCCGCACAGATACGCAGTATTTT.

The chain uses TRBV2 and TRBJ1-2; D ambiguous. Germline-derived CDR1 and CDR2 are SNHLY and FYNNEI. The CDR3 is 10 residues long. The V and J ends lost 9 bases and 3 bases respectively, with 5 bases between them. In DNA, the CDR3 is TGTGCCAGGCTCGACTATGGCTACACCTTC. It yields the protein CARLDYGYTF.

The J gene is TRBJ2-1, the V gene TRBV20-1; 9 bases line up with TRBD1. The CDR3 runs to 13 residues. V was clipped by 6 bases and J by 4 bases; unmatched bases: 4. Per the germline V gene, CDR1 is DFQATT and CDR2 is SNEGSKA (reference sequence). The CDR3 DNA follows: TGCAGTGCATCCGGGACAGGGTACAATGAGCAGTTCTTC. Encoded protein: CSASGTGYNEQFF.

The chain recombines TRBV25-1 with TRBJ1-2; D gene uncertain. Germline V gene sequence: CDR1 MGHDK, CDR2 SYGVNS. Trimming cost V 6 bases and J 4 bases, with 6 bases left between them. The CDR3 extends over 11 amino acids. The CDR3 sequence: CASRKGYGYTF. DNA of the CDR3: TGTGCCAGCAGGAAGGGCTATGGCTACACCTTC.

The chain has TRBV29-1 and TRBJ2-7; D gene unclear. This CDR3 region has 13 residues. The V gene lost 4 bases and the J gene lost 3 bases, with 13 bases spanning the gap. The germline V gene encodes CDR1 SQVTM and CDR2 ANQGSEA. DNA of the CDR3: TGCAGCGTTGGTCTCATCATGGGCTACGAGCAGTACTTC. Its protein is CSVGLIMGYEQYF.

This sequence joins TRBV27 and TRBJ2-1; 10 nucleotides align to TRBD1. This CDR3 contains 15 residues. J gave up 14 bases and V 0 bases, and 10 bases lay outside the gene matches. Germline V gene data show CDR1 as MNHEY and CDR2 as SMNVEV (reference sequence). CDR3 amino acids: CASSLSSGTGVKKFF. As DNA, the CDR3 is TGTGCCAGCAGTTTATCATCCGGGACAGGGGTCAAAAAGTTCTTC.